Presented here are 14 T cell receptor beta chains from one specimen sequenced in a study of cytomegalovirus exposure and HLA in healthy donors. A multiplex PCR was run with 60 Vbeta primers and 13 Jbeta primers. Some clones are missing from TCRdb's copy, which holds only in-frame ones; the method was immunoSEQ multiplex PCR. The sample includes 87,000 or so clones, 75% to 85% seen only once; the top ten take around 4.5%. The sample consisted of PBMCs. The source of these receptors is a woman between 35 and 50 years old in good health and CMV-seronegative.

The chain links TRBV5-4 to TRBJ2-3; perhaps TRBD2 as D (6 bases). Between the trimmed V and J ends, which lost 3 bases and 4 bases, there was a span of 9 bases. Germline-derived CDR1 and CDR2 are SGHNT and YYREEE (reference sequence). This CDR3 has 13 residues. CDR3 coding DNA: TGTGCCAGCAGCTGGACGGGGGCAGATACGCAGTATTTT. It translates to CASSWTGADTQYF. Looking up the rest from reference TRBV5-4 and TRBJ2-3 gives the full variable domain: ETGVTQSPTHLIKTRGQQVTLRCSSQSGHNTVSWYQQALGQGPQFIFQYYREEENGRGNFPPRFSGLQFPNYSSELNVNALELDDSALYLCASSWTGADTQYFGPGTRLTVL.

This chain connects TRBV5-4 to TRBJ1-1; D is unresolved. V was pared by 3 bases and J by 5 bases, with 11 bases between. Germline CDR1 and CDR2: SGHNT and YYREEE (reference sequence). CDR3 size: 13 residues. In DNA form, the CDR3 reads TGTGCCAGCAGCTCCCCCGCGGGAACTGAAGCTTTCTTT. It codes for CASSSPAGTEAFF.

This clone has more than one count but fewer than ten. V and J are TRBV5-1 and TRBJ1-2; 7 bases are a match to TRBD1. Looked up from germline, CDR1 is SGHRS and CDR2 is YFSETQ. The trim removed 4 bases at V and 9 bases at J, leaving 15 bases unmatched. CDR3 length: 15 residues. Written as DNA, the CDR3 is TGCGCCAGCAGCCTGACAGGGAGTAAGACGCTTCGCTACACCTTC. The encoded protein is CASSLTGSKTLRYTF.

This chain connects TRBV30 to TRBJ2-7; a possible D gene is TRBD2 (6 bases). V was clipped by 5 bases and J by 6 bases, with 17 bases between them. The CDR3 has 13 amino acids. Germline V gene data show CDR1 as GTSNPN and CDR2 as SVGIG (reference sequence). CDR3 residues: CAWGTMEGTEQYF. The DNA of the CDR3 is TGTGCCTGGGGAACCATGGAGGGAACCGAGCAGTACTTC.

The CDR3 coding sequence is TGTGCCAGCAGCGCTAGCGGGACCAAAAACATTCAGTACTTC. It is translated as CASSASGTKNIQYF. The chain combines TRBV2 with TRBJ2-4; 9 bases are a match to TRBD2. Per the germline V gene, CDR1 is SNHLY and CDR2 is FYNNEI. V shed 6 bases, J shed 2 bases, and the junction held 2 bases outside the gene matches. This CDR3 is built from 14 residues.

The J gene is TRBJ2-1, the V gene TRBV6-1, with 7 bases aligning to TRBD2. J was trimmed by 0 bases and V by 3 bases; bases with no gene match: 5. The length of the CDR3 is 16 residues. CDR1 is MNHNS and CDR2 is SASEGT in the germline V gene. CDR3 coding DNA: TGTGCCAGCAGTGATTGGGGGGGTAGCTCCTACAATGAGCAGTTCTTC. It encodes CASSDWGGSSYNEQFF.

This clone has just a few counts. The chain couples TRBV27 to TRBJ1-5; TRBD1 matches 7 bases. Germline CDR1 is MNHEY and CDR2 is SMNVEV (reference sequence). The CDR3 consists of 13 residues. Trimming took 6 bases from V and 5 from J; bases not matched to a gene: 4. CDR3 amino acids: CASRNTGDQPQHF. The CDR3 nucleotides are TGTGCCAGCAGGAACACAGGGGATCAGCCCCAGCATTTT.

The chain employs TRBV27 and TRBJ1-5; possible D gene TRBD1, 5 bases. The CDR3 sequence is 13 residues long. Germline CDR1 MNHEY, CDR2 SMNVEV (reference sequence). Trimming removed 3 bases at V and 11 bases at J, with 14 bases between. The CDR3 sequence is CASSLGRAQAQHF. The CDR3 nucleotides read TGTGCCAGCAGTTTGGGCAGGGCCCAAGCCCAGCATTTT.

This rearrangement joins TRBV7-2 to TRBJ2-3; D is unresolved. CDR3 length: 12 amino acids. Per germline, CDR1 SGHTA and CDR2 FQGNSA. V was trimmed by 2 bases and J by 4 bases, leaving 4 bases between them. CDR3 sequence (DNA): TGTGCCAGCAGCTTACGGTCAGATACGCAGTATTTT. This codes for CASSLRSDTQYF.

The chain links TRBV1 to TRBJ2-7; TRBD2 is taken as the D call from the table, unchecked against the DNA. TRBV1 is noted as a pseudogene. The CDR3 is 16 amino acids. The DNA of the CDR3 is TGCACCAGCAGCCAAGAGTCCCCAGCGGGGATATACGAGCAGTACTTC. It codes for CTSSQESPAGIYEQYF.

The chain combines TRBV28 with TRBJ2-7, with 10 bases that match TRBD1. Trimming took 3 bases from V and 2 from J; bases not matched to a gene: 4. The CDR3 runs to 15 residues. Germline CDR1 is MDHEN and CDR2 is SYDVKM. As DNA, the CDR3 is TGTGCCAGCAGTTTTGGGACAGGGGCCCCCTACGAGCAGTACTTC. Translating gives CASSFGTGAPYEQYF.

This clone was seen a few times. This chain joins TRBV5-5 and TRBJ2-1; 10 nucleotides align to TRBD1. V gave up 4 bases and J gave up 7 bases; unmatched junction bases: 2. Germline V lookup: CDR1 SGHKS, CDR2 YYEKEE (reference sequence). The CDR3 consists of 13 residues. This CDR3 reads CASSRTGGNEQFF. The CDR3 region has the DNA TGTGCCAGCAGCCGGACAGGGGGTAATGAGCAGTTCTTC.

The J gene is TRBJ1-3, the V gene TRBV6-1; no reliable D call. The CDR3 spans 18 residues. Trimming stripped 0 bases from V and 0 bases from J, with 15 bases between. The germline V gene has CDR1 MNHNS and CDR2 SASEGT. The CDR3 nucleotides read TGTGCCAGCAGTGAAGCGCTACTACAGCGGAGCTCTGGAAACACCATATATTTT. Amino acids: CASSEALLQRSSGNTIYF.

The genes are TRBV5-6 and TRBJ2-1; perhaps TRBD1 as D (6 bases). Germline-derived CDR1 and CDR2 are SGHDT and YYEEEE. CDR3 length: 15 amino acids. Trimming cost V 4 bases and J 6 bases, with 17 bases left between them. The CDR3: CASSPPGAQGNEQFF. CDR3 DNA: TGTGCCAGCAGCCCCCCCGGGGCACAGGGCAATGAGCAGTTCTTC.